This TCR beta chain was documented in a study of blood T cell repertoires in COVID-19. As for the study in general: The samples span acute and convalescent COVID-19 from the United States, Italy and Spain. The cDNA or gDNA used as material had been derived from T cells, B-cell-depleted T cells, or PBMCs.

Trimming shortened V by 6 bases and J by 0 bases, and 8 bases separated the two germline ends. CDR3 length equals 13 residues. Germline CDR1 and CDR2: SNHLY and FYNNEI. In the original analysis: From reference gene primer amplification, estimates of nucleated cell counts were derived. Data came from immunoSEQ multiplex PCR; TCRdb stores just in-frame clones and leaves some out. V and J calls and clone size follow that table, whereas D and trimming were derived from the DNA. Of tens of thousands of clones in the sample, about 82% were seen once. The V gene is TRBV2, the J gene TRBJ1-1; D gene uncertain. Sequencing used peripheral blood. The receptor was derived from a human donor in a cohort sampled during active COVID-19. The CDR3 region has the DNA TGTGCCAGCAGGAGAGGAATGAACACTGAAGCTTTCTTT. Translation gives CASRRGMNTEAFF. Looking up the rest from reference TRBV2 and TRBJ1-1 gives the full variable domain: EPEVTQTPSHQVTQMGQEVILRCVPISNHLYFYWYRQILGQKVEFLVSFYNNEISEKSEIFDDQFSVERPDGSNFTLKIRSTKLEDSAMYFCASRRGMNTEAFFGQGTRLTVV.